The present T cell receptor (beta chain) was sequenced within a study of Tregs in tolerant kidney transplant recipients. Unstimulated Tregs (CD4+CD25+CD127-) and CD4+CD25- non-Tregs were sorted from PBMCs. Trimming removed 6 bases at V and 2 bases at J, with 21 bases between. The CDR3 contains 18 residues. As for this clone: Its antigen is unidentified.

TCRdb keeps only in-frame clones here, not all; method: immunoSEQ multiplex PCR. The sample carries roughly 99,000 clones, roughly 93% recorded once. Overall study results and limits: For some patients, primers changed over time, blocking nucleotide-level comparison.

The chain recombines TRBV5-3 with TRBJ2-6; possible D gene TRBD1, 6 bases. TRBV5-3 is an open reading frame whose function is uncertain. The material was CD4+ T cells from blood, obtained before the transplant. The sequence was obtained from a human donor who received a combined kidney and bone marrow transplant. The CDR3 loop is CARISRTARVTGANVLTF. In DNA, the CDR3 is TGTGCCAGAATCTCTAGGACAGCCAGGGTAACTGGGGCCAACGTCCTGACTTTC.